This entry is about one T cell receptor (beta chain). Clones were read by immunoSEQ multiplex PCR, and TCRdb kept only the in-frame ones, dropping some. The top ten clones hold about 16% of a sample with roughly 97,000 clones, approximately 92% of them seen once. The record originates from a study of graft-versus-host responses after intestinal transplantation. Across the study: For two to four years after anti-thymocyte globulin induction, all recipients took tacrolimus and steroids.

The V and J ends lost 3 bases and 0 bases, in that order; junction bases with no gene match: 12. The CDR3 loop spans 20 amino acids. Germline values: CDR1 ENHRY, CDR2 SYGVKD. The sample consisted of PBMCs, taken 450 to 460 days after intestinal transplant. This TCR was sampled from a human patient who received an intestinal transplant, so some T cells may come from the graft donor. V usage is TRBV10-3 and J usage is TRBJ1-5; 12 bases align to TRBD1. The CDR3 here is CAISDPTRDRGPHSNQPQHF. The CDR3 coding sequence is TGTGCCATCAGTGACCCCACCCGGGACAGGGGGCCTCATAGCAATCAGCCCCAGCATTTT.